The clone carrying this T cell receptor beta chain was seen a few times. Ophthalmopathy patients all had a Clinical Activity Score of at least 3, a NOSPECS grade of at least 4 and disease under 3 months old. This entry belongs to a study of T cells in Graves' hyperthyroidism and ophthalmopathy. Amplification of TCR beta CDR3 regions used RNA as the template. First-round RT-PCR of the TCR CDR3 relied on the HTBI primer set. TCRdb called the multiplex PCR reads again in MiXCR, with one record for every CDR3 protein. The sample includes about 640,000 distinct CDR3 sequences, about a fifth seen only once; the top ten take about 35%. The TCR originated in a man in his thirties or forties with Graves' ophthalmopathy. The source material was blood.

Here the CDR3 reads CASTAPGQGASGANVLTF. CDR3 coding DNA: TGTGCCAGCACCGCCCCCGGGCAGGGGGCCTCTGGGGCCAACGTCCTGACTTTC. The rearrangement links TRBV12-3 or TRBV12-4 to TRBJ2-6, with TRBD1 identical over 8 bases. The junction had 11 bases not matched to a gene; V was cut back by 7 bases and J by 0 bases. The CDR3 spans 18 residues.